This TCR beta chain was captured by sequencing in a study of cytomegalovirus exposure and HLA in healthy donors. This clone turned up a few times. Germline loops: CDR1 ENHRY, CDR2 SYGVKD. The CDR3 covers 15 residues. With 2 bases removed from V and 7 bases from J, the gap between germline ends came to 16 bases. With 60 Vbeta and 13 Jbeta primers, the PCR was carried out. Assay used: immunoSEQ multiplex PCR; TCRdb lists only in-frame clones, some missing. The top ten hold about 2.5% of the sample, which has about 110,000 clones, roughly 75% seen once. Specimen: PBMCs. This TCR was sampled from a man aged 35-49 years in good health and CMV-seronegative. The chain carries TRBV10-3 and TRBJ2-3, with D tentatively TRBD1 (5 bases). CDR3 sequence: CAISEEAGPANTQYF. The CDR3 DNA sequence: TGTGCCATCAGTGAGGAGGCAGGGCCCGCCAATACGCAGTATTTT.